This entry is about one T cell receptor (beta chain). Its specificity is unknown. This sample stems from a study of early stage breast cancer tumors. Study-wide results and limits: Unsorted bulk genomic DNA sequencing lacked pairing and functional marker data. Commonly generated sequences made up most enriched TCRB sequences shared between patients.

Each sample had two DNA replicates, approximately 0.52 ug blood or about 1.5 ug tissue. Some clones are missing from TCRdb's copy, which holds only in-frame ones; the method was immunoSEQ multiplex PCR. The profile shows tens of thousands of clones, over 65% of them singletons. Germline loops: CDR1 SGHRS, CDR2 YFSETQ. The CDR3 is 16 amino acids. V lost 0 bases and J lost 5; bases outside the gene matches: 8. Sequenced: blood. This sequence originates from a person between 30 and 45 years old with breast cancer. V and J are TRBV5-1 and TRBJ2-5; 9 nucleotides match TRBD2. For the CDR3, the DNA is TGCGCCAGCAGCTTGGGCCTCGGGAGCGGGGGGGAGACCCAGTACTTC. As protein: CASSLGLGSGGETQYF.